These 9 T cell receptor beta chains originate from one sample sequenced in a study of identical twins. TCRdb itself ran the 5' RACE reads through MiXCR, one entry per CDR3 protein. The sample lists some 460,000 distinct CDR3 sequences, 13% to 15% occurring once. These same data were also listed under a study on yellow fever vaccine responses in identical twins.

The sample comprised CD4+ T cells sorted from blood. The receptors were gathered from a young woman in good health.

This rearrangement joins TRBV2 to TRBJ2-3; D gene ambiguous. From germline, CDR1 is SNHLY and CDR2 FYNNEI. The CDR3 is 15 amino acids. Trimming stripped 0 bases from V and 2 bases from J, with 9 bases between. CDR3 coding DNA: TGTGCCAGCAGTGAAGCGGCGCAATACACAGATACGCAGTATTTT. It is translated as CASSEAAQYTDTQYF. Using reference TRBV2 and TRBJ2-3 for the parts outside the CDR3, the full variable domain is EPEVTQTPSHQVTQMGQEVILRCVPISNHLYFYWYRQILGQKVEFLVSFYNNEISEKSEIFDDQFSVERPDGSNFTLKIRSTKLEDSAMYFCASSEAAQYTDTQYFGPGTRLTVL.

In its sample, this clonotype was seen once. V gene TRBV7-6 combines with J gene TRBJ2-6; maybe TRBD1 (6 bases). The CDR3 runs 16 residues. Deletions cut 1 base from V and 2 bases from J, with 9 bases between. Germline CDR1 and CDR2: SGHVS and FNYEAQ. The CDR3 DNA is TGTGCCAGCAGCTTAGTGTCAGGGGCTGGGGCCAACGTCCTGACTTTC. Residues: CASSLVSGAGANVLTF. Combining the CDR3 with reference TRBV7-6 and TRBJ2-6 gives the whole variable domain GAGVSQSPRYKVTKRGQDVALRCDPISGHVSLYWYRQALGQGPEFLTYFNYEAQQDKSGLPNDRFSAERPEGSISTLTIQRTEQRDSAMYRCASSLVSGAGANVLTFGAGSRLTVL.

This clonotype turned up a few times. The rearrangement uses TRBV5-5 and TRBJ1-1; D is possibly TRBD1 (5 bases). Trimming pared 0 bases from V and 4 bases from J, leaving 13 bases between. Germline CDR1 and CDR2: SGHKS and YYEKEE (reference sequence). The CDR3 consists of 15 residues. CDR3 sequence (DNA): TGTGCCAGCAGCTTGGGGTTCAGGGCAAGCACTGAAGCTTTCTTT. Protein sequence: CASSLGFRASTEAFF.

This rearrangement joins TRBV3-1 to TRBJ2-1, with TRBD1 as a possible D gene (6 bases). V was clipped by 1 base and J by 8 bases, with 15 bases between them. Germline V gives CDR1 LGHDT, CDR2 YNNKEL (reference sequence). The CDR3 is 15 residues long. The CDR3 reads CASSQAWQGKDEQFF. As DNA, the CDR3 is TGTGCCAGCAGCCAAGCTTGGCAGGGGAAAGATGAGCAGTTCTTC.

The table lists this clonotype with a few counts. The V and J genes are TRBV20-1 and TRBJ2-7, with 9 positions matching TRBD2. J was trimmed by 2 bases and V by 6 bases; bases with no gene match: 8. The CDR3 loop spans 14 amino acids. Germline assignment: CDR1 DFQATT and CDR2 SNEGSKA (reference sequence). CDR3 DNA: TGCAGTGCCATTAGCGGGGGAGCAACCTACGAGCAGTACTTC. Translating gives CSAISGGATYEQYF.

In its sample, this clonotype was seen a few times. This sequence joins TRBV28 and TRBJ2-7; 9 positions match TRBD1. Trimming at V came to 1 base and at J to 0 bases, leaving 4 bases not matched to a gene. CDR1 is MDHEN and CDR2 is SYDVKM in the germline V gene. This CDR3 spans 16 amino acids. The CDR3 is CASSLSGQGLSYEQYF. For the CDR3, the DNA is TGTGCCAGCAGTTTATCAGGACAGGGGCTCTCCTACGAGCAGTACTTC. The full variable domain, in which reference TRBV28 and TRBJ2-7 provide the parts outside the CDR3, is DVKVTQSSRYLVKRTGEKVFLECVQDMDHENMFWYRQDPGLGLRLIYFSYDVKMKEKGDIPEGYSVSREKKERFSLILESASTNQTSMYLCASSLSGQGLSYEQYFGPGTRLTVT.

V is TRBV20-1 and J is TRBJ1-5; no clear D. Trimming cost V 1 base and J 0 bases, with 10 bases left between them. The CDR3 is made up of 15 amino acids. CDR1 is DFQATT and CDR2 is SNEGSKA in the germline V gene (reference sequence). CDR3 sequence: CSARVSVDSNQPQHF. CDR3 sequence (DNA): TGCAGTGCTAGAGTATCGGTTGATAGCAATCAGCCCCAGCATTTT.

Of note for this clonotype: With a much larger clone just one base away, this may be a read error. The DNA for the CDR3 is TGTGCCAGCAGACCTAGCGGGAGGGCCTCCTACAATGAGCAGTTCTTC. It specifies CASRPSGRASYNEQFF. The chain joins TRBV11-2 to TRBJ2-1, with TRBD2 matching over 12 bases. The trim removed 6 bases at V and 0 bases at J, leaving 3 bases unmatched. The germline CDR1 and CDR2 sequences are SGHAT and FQNNGV. CDR3 length: 16 amino acids. Together with reference TRBV11-2 and TRBJ2-1, the CDR3 gives the full variable domain: EAGVAQSPRYKIIEKRQSVAFWCNPISGHATLYWYQQILGQGPKLLIQFQNNGVVDDSQLPKDRFSAERLKGVDSTLKIQPAKLEDSAVYLCASRPSGRASYNEQFFGPGTRLTVL.

V usage is TRBV18 and J usage is TRBJ2-3; TRBD1 might be the D (5 bases). The length of the CDR3 is 16 residues. The V gene's germline CDR1 is KGHSH and CDR2 LQKENI. Between the trimmed V and J ends, which lost 0 bases and 6 bases, there was a span of 16 bases. The CDR3: CASSPPPDTVTDTQYF. The CDR3 bases are TGTGCCAGCTCACCACCACCGGACACAGTTACCGATACGCAGTATTTT.